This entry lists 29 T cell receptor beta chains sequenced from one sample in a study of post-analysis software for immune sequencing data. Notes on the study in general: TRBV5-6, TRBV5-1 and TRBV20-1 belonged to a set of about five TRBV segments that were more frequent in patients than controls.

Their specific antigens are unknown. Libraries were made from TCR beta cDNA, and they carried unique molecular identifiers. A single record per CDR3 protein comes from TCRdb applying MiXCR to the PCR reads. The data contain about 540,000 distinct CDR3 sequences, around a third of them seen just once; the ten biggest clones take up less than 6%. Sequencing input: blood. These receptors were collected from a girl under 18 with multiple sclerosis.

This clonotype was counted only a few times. As DNA, the CDR3 is TGTGCCACCAGCAGAGATCTTGGGACTACCTATGGCTACACCTTC. Amino acid sequence: CATSRDLGTTYGYTF. This sequence joins TRBV15 and TRBJ1-2; weak D call: TRBD1 (5 bases). The germline gives CDR1 LNHNV, CDR2 YYDKDF (reference sequence). Trimming removed 0 bases from V and 4 bases from J, with 12 bases in between. The CDR3 has 15 amino acids. Complete variable domain (other parts from reference TRBV15 and TRBJ1-2): DAMVIQNPRYQVTQFGKPVTLSCSQTLNHNVMYWYQQKSSQAPKLLFHYYDKDFNNEADTPDNFQSRRPNTSFCFLDIRSPGLGDTAMYLCATSRDLGTTYGYTFGSGTRLTVV.

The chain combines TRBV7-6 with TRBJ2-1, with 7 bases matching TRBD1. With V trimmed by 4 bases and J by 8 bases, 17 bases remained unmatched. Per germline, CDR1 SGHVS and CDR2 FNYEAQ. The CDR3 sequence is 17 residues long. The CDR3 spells CASSSPLTGRKGDEQFF. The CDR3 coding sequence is TGTGCCAGCAGCTCACCCTTGACAGGGAGAAAAGGGGATGAGCAGTTCTTC.

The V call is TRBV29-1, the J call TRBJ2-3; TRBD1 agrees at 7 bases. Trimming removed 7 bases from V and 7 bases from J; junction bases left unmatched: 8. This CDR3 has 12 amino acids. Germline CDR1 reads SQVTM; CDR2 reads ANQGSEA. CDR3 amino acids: CSALTGTNTQYF. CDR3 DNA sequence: TGCAGCGCCCTGACAGGGACAAATACGCAGTATTTT.

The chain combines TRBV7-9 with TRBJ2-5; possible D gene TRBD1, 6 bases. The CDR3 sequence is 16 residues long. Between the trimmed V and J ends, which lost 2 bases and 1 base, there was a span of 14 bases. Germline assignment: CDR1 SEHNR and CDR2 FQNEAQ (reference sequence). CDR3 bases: TGTGCCAGCAGCTTAACAGGACAGCTGTTCCAAGAGACCCAGTACTTC. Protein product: CASSLTGQLFQETQYF.

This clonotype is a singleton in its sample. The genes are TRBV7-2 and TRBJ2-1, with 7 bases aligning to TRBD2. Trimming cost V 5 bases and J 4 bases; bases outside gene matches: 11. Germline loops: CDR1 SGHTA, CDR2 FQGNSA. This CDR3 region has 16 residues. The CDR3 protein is CASSLRRAGEYNEQFF. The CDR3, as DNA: TGTGCCAGCAGCCTGCGACGGGCGGGGGAGTACAATGAGCAGTTCTTC.

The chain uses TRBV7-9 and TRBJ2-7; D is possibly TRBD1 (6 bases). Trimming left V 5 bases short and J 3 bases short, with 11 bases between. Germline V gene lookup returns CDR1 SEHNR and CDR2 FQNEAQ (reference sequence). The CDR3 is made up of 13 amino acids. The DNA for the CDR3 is TGTGCCAGCAGCCTTCTACAGGGCTACGAGCAGTACTTC. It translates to CASSLLQGYEQYF.

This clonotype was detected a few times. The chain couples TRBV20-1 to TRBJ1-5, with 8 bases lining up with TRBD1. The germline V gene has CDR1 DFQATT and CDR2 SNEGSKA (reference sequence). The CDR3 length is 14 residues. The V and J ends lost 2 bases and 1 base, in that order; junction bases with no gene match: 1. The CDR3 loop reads CSARQGASNQPQHF. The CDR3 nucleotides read TGCAGTGCTAGACAGGGGGCAAGCAATCAGCCCCAGCATTTT.

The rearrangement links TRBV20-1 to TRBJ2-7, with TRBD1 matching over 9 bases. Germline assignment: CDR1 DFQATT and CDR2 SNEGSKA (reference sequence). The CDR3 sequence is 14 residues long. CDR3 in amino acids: CSTRTGTGSYEQYF. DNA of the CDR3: TGCAGCACAAGGACCGGGACAGGGAGCTACGAGCAGTACTTC.

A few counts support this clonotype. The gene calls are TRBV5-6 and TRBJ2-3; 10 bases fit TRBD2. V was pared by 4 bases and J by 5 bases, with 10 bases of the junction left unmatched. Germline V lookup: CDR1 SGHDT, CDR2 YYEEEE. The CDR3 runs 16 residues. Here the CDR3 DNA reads TGTGCCAGCAGCCCAACTAGCGGGGCGGGCGGAGATACGCAGTATTTT. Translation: CASSPTSGAGGDTQYF.

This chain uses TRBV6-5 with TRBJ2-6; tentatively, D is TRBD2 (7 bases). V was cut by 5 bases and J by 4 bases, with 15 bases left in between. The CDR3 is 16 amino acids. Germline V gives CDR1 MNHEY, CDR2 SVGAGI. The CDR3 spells CASSRGAQRGANVLTF. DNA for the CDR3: TGTGCCAGCAGTCGGGGGGCACAGAGGGGGGCCAACGTCCTGACTTTC.

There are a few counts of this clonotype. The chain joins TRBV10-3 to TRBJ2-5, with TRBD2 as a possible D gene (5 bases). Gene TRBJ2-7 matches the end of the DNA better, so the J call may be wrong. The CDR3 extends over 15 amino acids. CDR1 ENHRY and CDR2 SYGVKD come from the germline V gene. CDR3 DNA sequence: TGTGCCATCAGTGAGTCTTTTGGTGAGGGATACGAGCAGTACTTC. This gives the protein CAISESFGEGYEQYF.

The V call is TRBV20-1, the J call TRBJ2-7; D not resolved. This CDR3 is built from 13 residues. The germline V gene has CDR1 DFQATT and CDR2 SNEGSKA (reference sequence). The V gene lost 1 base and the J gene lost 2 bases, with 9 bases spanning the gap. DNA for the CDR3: TGCAGTGCTAGAGGTGGTGGGCCCTACGAGCAGTACTTC. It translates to CSARGGGPYEQYF.

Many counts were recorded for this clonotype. The CDR3 DNA sequence: TGTGCCAGCACCGAAGGGGCCCGGAGGGGGGGCTACACCTTC. Translating gives CASTEGARRGGYTF. The genes are TRBV6-5 and TRBJ1-2, with D possibly TRBD1 on 6 matching bases. Germline-derived CDR1 and CDR2 are MNHEY and SVGAGI. V gave up 7 bases and J gave up 8 bases, with 20 bases separating them. The CDR3 runs to 14 residues.

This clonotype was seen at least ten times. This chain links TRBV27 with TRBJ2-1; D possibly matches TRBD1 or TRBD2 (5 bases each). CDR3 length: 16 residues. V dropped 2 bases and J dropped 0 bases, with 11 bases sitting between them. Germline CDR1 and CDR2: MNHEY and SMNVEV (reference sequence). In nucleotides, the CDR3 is TGTGCCAGCAGTTTACTCGCAGGGAGCTCCTACAATGAGCAGTTCTTC. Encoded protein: CASSLLAGSSYNEQFF.

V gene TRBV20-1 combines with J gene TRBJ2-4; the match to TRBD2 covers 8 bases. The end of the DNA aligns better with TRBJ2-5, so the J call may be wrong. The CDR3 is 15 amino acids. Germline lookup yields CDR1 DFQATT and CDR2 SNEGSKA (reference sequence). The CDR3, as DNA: TGCAGTGCTAAGGAAGCGGGGGAGATAGAAGAGACCCAGTACTTC. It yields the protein CSAKEAGEIEETQYF.

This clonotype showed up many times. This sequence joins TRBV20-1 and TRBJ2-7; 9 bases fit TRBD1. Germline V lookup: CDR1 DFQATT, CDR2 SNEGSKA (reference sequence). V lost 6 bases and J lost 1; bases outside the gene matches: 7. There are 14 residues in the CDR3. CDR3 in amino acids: CSARPGQGSYEQYF. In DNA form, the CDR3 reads TGCAGTGCAAGACCGGGACAGGGTTCCTACGAGCAGTACTTC.

In DNA, the CDR3 is TGCAGTGCTAGAGGTGAGGGGGGGCCCACCTACGAGCAGTACTTC. It translates to CSARGEGGPTYEQYF. The chain employs TRBV20-1 and TRBJ2-4; possibly TRBD2 for D (7 bases). The J call is doubtful: the DNA matches TRBJ2-7 better. The CDR3 has 15 amino acids. CDR1 DFQATT and CDR2 SNEGSKA come from the germline V gene (reference sequence).

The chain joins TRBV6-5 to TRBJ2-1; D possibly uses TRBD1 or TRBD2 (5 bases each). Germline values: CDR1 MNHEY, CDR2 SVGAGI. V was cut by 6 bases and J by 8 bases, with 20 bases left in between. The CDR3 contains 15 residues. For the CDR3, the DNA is TGTGCCAGCAGCTCCAATTCGGGGCTGAGGGATGAGCAGTTCTTC. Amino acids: CASSSNSGLRDEQFF.

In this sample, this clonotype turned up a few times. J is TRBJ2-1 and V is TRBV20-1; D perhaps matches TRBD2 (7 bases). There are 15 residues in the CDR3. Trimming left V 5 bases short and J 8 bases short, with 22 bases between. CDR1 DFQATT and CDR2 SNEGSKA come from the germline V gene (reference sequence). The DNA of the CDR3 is TGCAGTGCTCTGGGTAGGGGGGGCGGTGACTATGAGCAGTTCTTC. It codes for CSALGRGGGDYEQFF.

The CDR3 loop is CASSFQGHETQYF. The DNA of the CDR3 is TGTGCCAGCAGCTTTCAAGGGCACGAGACCCAGTACTTC. The gene calls are TRBV7-9 and TRBJ2-5; D gene uncertain. Germline CDR1 reads SEHNR; CDR2 reads FQNEAQ (reference sequence). The CDR3 extends over 13 amino acids. V lost 3 bases and J 5 bases, leaving 10 bases between the germline ends.

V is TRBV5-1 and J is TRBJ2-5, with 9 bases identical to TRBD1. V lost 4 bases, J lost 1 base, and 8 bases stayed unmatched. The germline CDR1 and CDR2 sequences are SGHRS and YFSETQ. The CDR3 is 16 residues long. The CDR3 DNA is TGCGCCAGCAGCCCGACAGGGGGTCAGGTCCAAGAGACCCAGTACTTC. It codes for CASSPTGGQVQETQYF.

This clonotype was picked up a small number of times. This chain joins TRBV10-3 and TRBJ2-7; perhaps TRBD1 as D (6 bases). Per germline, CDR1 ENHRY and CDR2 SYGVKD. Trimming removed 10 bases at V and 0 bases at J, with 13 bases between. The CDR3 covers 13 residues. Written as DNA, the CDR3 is TGTGCCACCAGGCAGGGGAGCTCCTACGAGCAGTACTTC. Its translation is CATRQGSSYEQYF.

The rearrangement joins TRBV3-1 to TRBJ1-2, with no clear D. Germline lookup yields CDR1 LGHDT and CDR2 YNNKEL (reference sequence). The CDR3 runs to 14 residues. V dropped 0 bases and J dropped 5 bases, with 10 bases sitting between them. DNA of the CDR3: TGTGCCAGCAGCCAAGATGATCGCGGTTATGGCTACACCTTC. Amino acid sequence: CASSQDDRGYGYTF.

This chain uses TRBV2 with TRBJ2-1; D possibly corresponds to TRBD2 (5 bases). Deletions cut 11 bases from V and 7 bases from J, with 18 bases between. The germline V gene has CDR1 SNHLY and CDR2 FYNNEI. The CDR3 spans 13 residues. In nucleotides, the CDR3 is TGTGCCGCTGAAATGCGGGCGCGAAATGAGCAGTTCTTC. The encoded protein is CAAEMRARNEQFF. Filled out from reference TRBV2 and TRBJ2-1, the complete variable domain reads EPEVTQTPSHQVTQMGQEVILRCVPISNHLYFYWYRQILGQKVEFLVSFYNNEISEKSEIFDDQFSVERPDGSNFTLKIRSTKLEDSAMYFCAAEMRARNEQFFGPGTRLTVL.

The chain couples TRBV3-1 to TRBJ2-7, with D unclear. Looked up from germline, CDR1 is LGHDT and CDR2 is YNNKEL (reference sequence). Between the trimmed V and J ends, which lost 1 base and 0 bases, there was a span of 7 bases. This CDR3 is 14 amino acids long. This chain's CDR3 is CASSQAAASYEQYF. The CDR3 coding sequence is TGTGCCAGCAGCCAAGCGGCTGCCTCCTACGAGCAGTACTTC.

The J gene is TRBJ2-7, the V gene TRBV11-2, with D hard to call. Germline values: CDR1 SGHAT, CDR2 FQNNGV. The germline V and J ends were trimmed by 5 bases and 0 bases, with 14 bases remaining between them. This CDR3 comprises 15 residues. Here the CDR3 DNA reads TGTGCCAGCAGCCCCGGTTTTCTACACTCCTACGAGCAGTACTTC. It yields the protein CASSPGFLHSYEQYF.

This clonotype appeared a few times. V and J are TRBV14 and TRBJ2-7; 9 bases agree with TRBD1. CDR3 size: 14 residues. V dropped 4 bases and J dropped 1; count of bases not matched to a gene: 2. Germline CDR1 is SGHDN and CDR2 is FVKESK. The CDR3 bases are TGTGCCAGCAGCCCGACAGGGGGGTCCTACGAGCAGTACTTC. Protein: CASSPTGGSYEQYF.

As DNA, the CDR3 is TGTGCCAGCAGTTTGGCGGGGTGGGACAATGAGCAGTTCTTC. Translated: CASSLAGWDNEQFF. The chain joins TRBV12-3 or TRBV12-4 to TRBJ2-1, with D perhaps TRBD2 (6 bases). The germline V and J ends were trimmed by 3 bases and 5 bases, with 11 bases remaining between them. This CDR3 spans 14 amino acids.

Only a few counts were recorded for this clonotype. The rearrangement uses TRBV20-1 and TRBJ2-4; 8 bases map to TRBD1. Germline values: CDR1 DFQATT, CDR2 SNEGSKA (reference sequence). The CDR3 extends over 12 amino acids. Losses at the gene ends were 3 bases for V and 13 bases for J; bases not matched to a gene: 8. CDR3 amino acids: CSARTGAKGQYF. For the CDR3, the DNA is TGCAGTGCTAGGACAGGGGCAAAGGGGCAGTACTTC.